A selection of T cell receptor beta chains follows, all from one sample in a study of spatial heterogeneity in lung cancer. A single record per CDR3 protein comes from TCRdb applying MiXCR to the 5' RACE reads. The data hold 15,000 to 20,000 distinct CDR3 sequences, with around 6.9% observed a single time. The sequencing used lung tumor tissue, collected at surgery. These TCRs come from a female donor with early-stage non-small cell lung cancer. Both conserved end residues are part of each CDR3. D genes are given only for firm matches. The size field is filled for only some rows; it gives once, few, many or a size class.

J gene: TRBJ2-7; D gene: -; clone size: many; V gene: TRBV7-2; CDR3 DNA: TGTGCCAGCAGCCCGAGACTAGTCCCCGGCTACGAGCAGTACTTC; CDR3 protein: CASSPRLVPGYEQYF
J gene: TRBJ2-3; D gene: -; clone size: many; V gene: TRBV7-2; CDR3 DNA: TGTGCCAGCAGCTTAAGCTCAGGGGTTGGGGATACGCAGTATTTT; CDR3 protein: CASSLSSGVGDTQYF
J gene: TRBJ1-2; D gene: -; clone size: many; V gene: TRBV4-3; CDR3 DNA: TGCGCCAGCAGCCAAGAAGCCCGGCGGGGCTATGGCTACACCTTC; CDR3 protein: CASSQEARRGYGYTF
J gene: TRBJ2-5; D gene: TRBD1; clone size: few; V gene: TRBV5-1; CDR3 DNA: TGCGCCAGCAGCTTGGGGACAGGGACTCAAGAGACCCAGTACTTC; CDR3 protein: CASSLGTGTQETQYF
J gene: TRBJ1-2; D gene: TRBD1; clone size: many; V gene: TRBV18; CDR3 DNA: TGTGCCAGCTCACCTGGGACAGGGCCCTATGGCTACACCTTC; CDR3 protein: CASSPGTGPYGYTF
J gene: TRBJ2-7; D gene: TRBD1; clone size: many; V gene: TRBV7-6; CDR3 DNA: TGTGCCAGCAGCTTAGGGACGGACAGGGTGGGCGAGCAGTACTTC; CDR3 protein: CASSLGTDRVGEQYF
J gene: TRBJ2-5; D gene: -; clone size: many; V gene: TRBV29-1; CDR3 DNA: TGCAGCACCACCGGAGTCCTGGAGACCCAGTACTTC; CDR3 protein: CSTTGVLETQYF
J gene: TRBJ1-3; D gene: -; clone size: many; V gene: TRBV6-5; CDR3 DNA: TGTGCCAGCAGTTACTCGGTCAACTCTGGAAACACCATATATTTT; CDR3 protein: CASSYSVNSGNTIYF
J gene: TRBJ1-5; D gene: -; clone size: many; V gene: TRBV30; CDR3 DNA: TGTGCCTGGAAGGTCAGAAATAGCAATCAGCCCCAGCATTTT; CDR3 protein: CAWKVRNSNQPQHF
J gene: TRBJ2-1; D gene: TRBD1; clone size: many; V gene: TRBV5-1; CDR3 DNA: TGCGCCAGCAGCATCCCGGGACAGGGGCCCTACAATGAGCAGTTCTTC; CDR3 protein: CASSIPGQGPYNEQFF
J gene: TRBJ2-2; D gene: TRBD2; clone size: many; V gene: TRBV10-3; CDR3 DNA: TGTGCCATCAGTGGGACTAGCGGGCCCAACGGCGGGGAGCTGTTTTTT; CDR3 protein: CAISGTSGPNGGELFF
J gene: TRBJ2-4; D gene: -; clone size: many; V gene: TRBV18; CDR3 DNA: TGTGCCAGCTCACAAACCTCAGGGTACCAAAACATTCAGTACTTC; CDR3 protein: CASSQTSGYQNIQYF
J gene: TRBJ1-6; D gene: -; clone size: many; V gene: TRBV7-2; CDR3 DNA: TGTGCCAGCAGTTTCTCCGAGCTGAAAGCCCTCCACTTT; CDR3 protein: CASSFSELKALHF
J gene: TRBJ2-7; D gene: -; clone size: many; V gene: TRBV20-1; CDR3 DNA: TGCAGTGCTAGAGGACCGGAGCAGTACTTC; CDR3 protein: CSARGPEQYF
J gene: TRBJ2-6; D gene: -; clone size: few; V gene: TRBV19; CDR3 DNA: TGTGCCAGTAGTAGGAAGGGCACCTCTGGGGCCAACGTCCTGACTTTC; CDR3 protein: CASSRKGTSGANVLTF
J gene: TRBJ2-7; D gene: TRBD2; clone size: -; V gene: TRBV20-1; CDR3 DNA: TGCAGTGCTAGTAGCGGGGACTACGAGCAGTACTTC; CDR3 protein: CSASSGDYEQYF
J gene: TRBJ2-7; D gene: -; clone size: -; V gene: TRBV20-1; CDR3 DNA: TGCAGTGCTTTCGGGACACCTCTGGACGAGCAGTACTTC; CDR3 protein: CSAFGTPLDEQYF
J gene: TRBJ2-2; D gene: -; clone size: many; V gene: TRBV5-4; CDR3 DNA: TGTGCCAGCAGCTTTGGCAGGGAGACCGGGGAGCTGTTTTTT; CDR3 protein: CASSFGRETGELFF
J gene: TRBJ2-1; D gene: -; clone size: -; V gene: TRBV7-2; CDR3 DNA: TGTGCCAGCAGCCCGGGACTCGACTCCTACAATGAGCAGTTCTTC; CDR3 protein: CASSPGLDSYNEQFF
J gene: TRBJ1-4; D gene: -; clone size: few; V gene: TRBV28; CDR3 DNA: TGTGCCAGCAGAAGACAGGTCGGGGAAAAACTGTTTTTT; CDR3 protein: CASRRQVGEKLFF
J gene: TRBJ2-3; D gene: -; clone size: medium-sized; V gene: TRBV7-2; CDR3 DNA: TGTGCCAGCAGCCCACCCTCGGGGGGCGGTCGTGCAGATACGCAGTATTTT; CDR3 protein: CASSPPSGGGRADTQYF
J gene: TRBJ2-1; D gene: -; clone size: many; V gene: TRBV4-2; CDR3 DNA: TGTGCCAGCAGCCAAGATAGGATACCACGGAATGAGCAGTTCTTC; CDR3 protein: CASSQDRIPRNEQFF
J gene: TRBJ1-1; D gene: -; clone size: -; V gene: TRBV6-5; CDR3 DNA: TGTGCCAGCAGTTACTCGTGGCGGGGGAACACTGAAGCTTTCTTT; CDR3 protein: CASSYSWRGNTEAFF
J gene: TRBJ2-3; D gene: -; clone size: many; V gene: TRBV7-2; CDR3 DNA: TGTGCCAGCAGCCGGGGCCCAGGGGATCCCGCAGATACGCAGTATTTT; CDR3 protein: CASSRGPGDPADTQYF
J gene: TRBJ2-7; D gene: -; clone size: many; V gene: TRBV12-3/TRBV12-4; CDR3 DNA: TGTGCCAGCAGTTTATTTGTCCCGGGGGTCAAAGAGCAGTACTTC; CDR3 protein: CASSLFVPGVKEQYF
J gene: TRBJ2-1; D gene: TRBD1; clone size: -; V gene: TRBV5-4; CDR3 DNA: TGTGCCAGCAGAGGGGACAGGCTATCCTACAATGAGCAGTTCTTC; CDR3 protein: CASRGDRLSYNEQFF
J gene: TRBJ1-2; D gene: TRBD1; clone size: medium-sized; V gene: TRBV6-5; CDR3 DNA: TGTGCCAGCAGCGGCAGGGGGATAGGTGGCTACACCTTC; CDR3 protein: CASSGRGIGGYTF
J gene: TRBJ2-3; D gene: TRBD2; clone size: many; V gene: TRBV18; CDR3 DNA: TGTGCCAGCTCACCGCGGACTAGCGGGAGGGCCGGGATCACAGATACGCAGTATTTT; CDR3 protein: CASSPRTSGRAGITDTQYF
J gene: TRBJ2-5; D gene: -; clone size: medium-sized; V gene: TRBV24-1; CDR3 DNA: TGTGCCACCAGTCTGGGTTCGTTGGCGGAGACCCAGTACTTC; CDR3 protein: CATSLGSLAETQYF
J gene: TRBJ2-1; D gene: TRBD2; clone size: many; V gene: TRBV7-8; CDR3 DNA: TGTGCCAGCAGCCCCCTCGGGGGGAGTTTGGGGGACAATGAGCAGTTCTTC; CDR3 protein: CASSPLGGSLGDNEQFF
J gene: TRBJ2-4; D gene: -; clone size: large; V gene: TRBV10-3; CDR3 DNA: TGTGCCATCAGTGTAAGGGTGGAGGGCATTCAGTACTTC; CDR3 protein: CAISVRVEGIQYF
J gene: TRBJ2-1; D gene: TRBD1; clone size: many; V gene: TRBV11-2; CDR3 DNA: TGTGCCAGCAGCTCCCGGGACAGGGGCCGAGGCATGAGGAACAATGAGCAGTTCTTC; CDR3 protein: CASSSRDRGRGMRNNEQFF
J gene: TRBJ2-5; D gene: TRBD2; clone size: -; V gene: TRBV18; CDR3 DNA: TGTGCCAGCTCACCGGGACTAGCAGAAGAGACCCAGTACTTC; CDR3 protein: CASSPGLAEETQYF